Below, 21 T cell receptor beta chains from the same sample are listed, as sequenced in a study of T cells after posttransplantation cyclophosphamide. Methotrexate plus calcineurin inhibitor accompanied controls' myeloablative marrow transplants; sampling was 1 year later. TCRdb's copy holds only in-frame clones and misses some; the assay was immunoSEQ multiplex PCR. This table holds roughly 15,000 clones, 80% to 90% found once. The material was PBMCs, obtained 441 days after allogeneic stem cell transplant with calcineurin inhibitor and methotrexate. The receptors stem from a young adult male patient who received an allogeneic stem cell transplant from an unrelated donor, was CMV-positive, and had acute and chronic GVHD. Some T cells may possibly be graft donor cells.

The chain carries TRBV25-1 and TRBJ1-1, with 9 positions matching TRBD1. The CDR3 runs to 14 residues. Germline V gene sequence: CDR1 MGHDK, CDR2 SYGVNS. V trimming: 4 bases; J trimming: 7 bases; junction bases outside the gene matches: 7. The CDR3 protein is CASSVGTGSNEAFF. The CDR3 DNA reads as TGTGCCAGCAGTGTTGGGACAGGGAGTAATGAAGCTTTCTTT.

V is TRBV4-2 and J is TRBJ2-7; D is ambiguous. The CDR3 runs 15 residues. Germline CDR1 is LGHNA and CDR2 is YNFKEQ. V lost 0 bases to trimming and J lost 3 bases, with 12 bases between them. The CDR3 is CASSQEVAPDYEQYF. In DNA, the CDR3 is TGTGCCAGCAGCCAAGAAGTAGCCCCTGACTACGAGCAGTACTTC.

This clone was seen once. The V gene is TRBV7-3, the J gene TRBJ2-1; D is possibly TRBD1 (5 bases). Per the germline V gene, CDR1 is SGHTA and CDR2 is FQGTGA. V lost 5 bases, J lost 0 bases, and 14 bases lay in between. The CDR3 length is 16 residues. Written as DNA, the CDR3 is TGTGCCAGCAGCCCTCAGGGCCCAAGCTCCTACAATGAGCAGTTCTTC. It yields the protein CASSPQGPSSYNEQFF.

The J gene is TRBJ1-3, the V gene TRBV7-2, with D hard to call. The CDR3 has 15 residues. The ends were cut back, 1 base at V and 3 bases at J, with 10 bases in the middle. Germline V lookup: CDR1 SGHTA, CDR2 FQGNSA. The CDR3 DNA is TGTGCCAGCAGCTTAGATTGGGGAGATGGAAACACCATATATTTT. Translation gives CASSLDWGDGNTIYF. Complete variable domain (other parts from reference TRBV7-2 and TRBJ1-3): GAGVSQSPSNKVTEKGKDVELRCDPISGHTALYWYRQSLGQGLEFLIYFQGNSAPDKSGLPSDRFSAERTGGSVSTLTIQRTQQEDSAVYLCASSLDWGDGNTIYFGEGSWLTVV.

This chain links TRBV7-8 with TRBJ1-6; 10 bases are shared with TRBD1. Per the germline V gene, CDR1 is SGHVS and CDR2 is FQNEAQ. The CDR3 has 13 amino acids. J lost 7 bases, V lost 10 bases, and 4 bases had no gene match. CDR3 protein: CANDRGRNSPLHF. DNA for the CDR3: TGTGCCAACGACAGGGGGCGGAATTCACCCCTCCACTTT.

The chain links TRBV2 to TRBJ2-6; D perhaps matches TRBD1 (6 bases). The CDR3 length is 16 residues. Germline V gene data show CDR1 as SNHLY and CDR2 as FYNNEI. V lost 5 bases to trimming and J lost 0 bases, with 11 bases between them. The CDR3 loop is CASSPQGISGANVLTF. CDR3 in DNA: TGTGCCAGCAGTCCACAGGGTATCTCTGGGGCCAACGTCCTGACTTTC.

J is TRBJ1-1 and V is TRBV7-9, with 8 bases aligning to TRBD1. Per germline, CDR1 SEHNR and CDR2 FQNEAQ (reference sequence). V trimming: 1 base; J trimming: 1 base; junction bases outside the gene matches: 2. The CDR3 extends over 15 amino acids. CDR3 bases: TGTGCCAGCAGCTTAGGACAGGGGACGAACACTGAAGCTTTCTTT. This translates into CASSLGQGTNTEAFF.

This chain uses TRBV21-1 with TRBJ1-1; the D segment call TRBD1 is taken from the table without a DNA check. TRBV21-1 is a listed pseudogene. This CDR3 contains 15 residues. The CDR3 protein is CASSKEDRENTEAFF. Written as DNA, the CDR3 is TGTGCCAGCAGCAAAGAAGACAGGGAGAACACTGAAGCTTTCTTT.

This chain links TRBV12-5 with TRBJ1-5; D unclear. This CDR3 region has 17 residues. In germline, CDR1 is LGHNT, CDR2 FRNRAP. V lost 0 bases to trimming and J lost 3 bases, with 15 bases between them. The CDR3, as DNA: TGTGCTAGTGGTTTGGTGAAGAAACAGCAATTCAATCAGCCCCAGCATTTT. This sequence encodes CASGLVKKQQFNQPQHF.

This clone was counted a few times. The CDR3 protein is CASSQLSGRAENEQYF. The CDR3 DNA sequence: TGTGCCAGCAGCCAACTTAGCGGGAGGGCCGAAAACGAGCAGTACTTC. V is TRBV14 and J is TRBJ2-7, with TRBD2 matching over 11 bases. Losses at the gene ends were 2 bases for V and 5 bases for J; bases not matched to a gene: 8. The CDR3 loop spans 16 amino acids. Germline V gene sequence: CDR1 SGHDN, CDR2 FVKESK.

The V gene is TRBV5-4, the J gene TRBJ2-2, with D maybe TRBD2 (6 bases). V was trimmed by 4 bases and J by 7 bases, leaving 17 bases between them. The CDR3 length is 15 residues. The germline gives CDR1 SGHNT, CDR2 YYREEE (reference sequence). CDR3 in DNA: TGTGCCAGCAGCATGCGGGCGGGACCGGGCGGGGAGCTGTTTTTT. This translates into CASSMRAGPGGELFF.

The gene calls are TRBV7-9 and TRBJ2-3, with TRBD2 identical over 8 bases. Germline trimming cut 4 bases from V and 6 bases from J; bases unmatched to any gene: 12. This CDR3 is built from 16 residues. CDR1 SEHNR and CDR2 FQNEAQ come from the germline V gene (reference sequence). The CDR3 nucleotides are TGTGCCAGCAGCTCAAAGGGGGGACTAGTATCTGATACGCAGTATTTT. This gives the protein CASSSKGGLVSDTQYF.

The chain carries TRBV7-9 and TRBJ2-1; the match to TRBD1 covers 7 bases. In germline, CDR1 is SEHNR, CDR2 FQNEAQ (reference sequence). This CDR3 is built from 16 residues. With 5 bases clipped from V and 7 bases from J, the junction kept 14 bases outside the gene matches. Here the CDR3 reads CASSQTRDSSTNEQFF. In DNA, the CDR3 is TGTGCCAGCAGCCAAACCCGGGACAGTTCAACTAATGAGCAGTTCTTC.

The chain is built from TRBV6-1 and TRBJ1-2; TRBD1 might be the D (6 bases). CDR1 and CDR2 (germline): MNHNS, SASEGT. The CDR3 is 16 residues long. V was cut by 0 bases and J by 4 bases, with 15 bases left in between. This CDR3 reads CASSEASAQGGYGYTF. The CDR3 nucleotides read TGTGCCAGCAGTGAAGCATCGGCACAGGGTGGCTATGGCTACACCTTC.

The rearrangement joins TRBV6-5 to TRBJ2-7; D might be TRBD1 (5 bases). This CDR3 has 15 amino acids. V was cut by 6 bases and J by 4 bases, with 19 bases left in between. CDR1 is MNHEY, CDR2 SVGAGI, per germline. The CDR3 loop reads CASSTPGQGSYEQYF. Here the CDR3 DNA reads TGTGCCAGCAGCACACCCGGCCAGGGATCGTACGAGCAGTACTTC.

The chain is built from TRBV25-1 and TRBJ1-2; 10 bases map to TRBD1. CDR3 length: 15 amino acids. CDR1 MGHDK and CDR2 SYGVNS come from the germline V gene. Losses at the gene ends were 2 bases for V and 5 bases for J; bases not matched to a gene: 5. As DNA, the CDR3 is TGTGCCAGCAGTGAAACCGGGACAGGGGTTTATGGCTACACCTTC. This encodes CASSETGTGVYGYTF.

The CDR3 spells CASSQDREVEQFF. CDR3 coding DNA: TGTGCCAGCAGCCAAGACAGGGAAGTTGAGCAGTTCTTC. The J gene is TRBJ2-1, the V gene TRBV7-2; 7 nucleotides match TRBD1. The length of the CDR3 is 13 residues. V was clipped by 5 bases and J by 9 bases; unmatched bases: 7. Looked up from germline, CDR1 is SGHTA and CDR2 is FQGNSA.

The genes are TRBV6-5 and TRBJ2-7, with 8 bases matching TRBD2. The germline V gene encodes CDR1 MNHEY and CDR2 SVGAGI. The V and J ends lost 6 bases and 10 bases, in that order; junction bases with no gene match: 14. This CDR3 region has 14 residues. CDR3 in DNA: TGTGCCAGCAGAAACGGGGGGGCGGGAGAGACTCAGTACTTC. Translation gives CASRNGGAGETQYF.

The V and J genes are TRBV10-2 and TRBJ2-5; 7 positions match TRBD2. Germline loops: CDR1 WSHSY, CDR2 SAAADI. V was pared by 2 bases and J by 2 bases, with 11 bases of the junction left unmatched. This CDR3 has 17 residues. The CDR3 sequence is CASSERGGGAPQETQYF. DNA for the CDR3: TGCGCCAGCAGTGAGAGGGGCGGGGGAGCTCCACAAGAGACCCAGTACTTC.

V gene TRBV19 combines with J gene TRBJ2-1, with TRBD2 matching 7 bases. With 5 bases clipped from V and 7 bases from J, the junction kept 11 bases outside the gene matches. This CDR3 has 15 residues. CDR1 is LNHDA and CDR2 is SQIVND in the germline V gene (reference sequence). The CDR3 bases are TGTGCCAGTAGTGACCGGGGGGTTGGGGGGAATGAGCAGTTCTTC. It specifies CASSDRGVGGNEQFF. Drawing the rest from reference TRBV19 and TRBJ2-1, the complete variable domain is DGGITQSPKYLFRKEGQNVTLSCEQNLNHDAMYWYRQDPGQGLRLIYYSQIVNDFQKGDIAEGYSVSREKKESFPLTVTSAQKNPTAFYLCASSDRGVGGNEQFFGPGTRLTVL.

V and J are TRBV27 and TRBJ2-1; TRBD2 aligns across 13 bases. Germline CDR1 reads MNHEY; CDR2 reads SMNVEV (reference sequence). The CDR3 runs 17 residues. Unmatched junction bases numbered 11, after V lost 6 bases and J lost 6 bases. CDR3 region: CASSPTSTSGGGNEQFF. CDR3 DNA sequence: TGTGCCAGCAGCCCTACGTCAACTAGCGGGGGGGGCAATGAGCAGTTCTTC.